The T cell receptor (beta chain) under discussion was sequenced for a study of PD-L1 blockade in urothelial cancer. The repertoire was sequenced with immunoSEQ multiplex PCR; TCRdb's copy has only in-frame clones and lacks some. Of over 70,000 clones listed, roughly 80% are singletons. Time point given: peripheral blood 6 weeks after treatment start. The CDR3 is 16 amino acids. Germline lookup yields CDR1 MNHNS and CDR2 SASEGT. V was trimmed by 3 bases and J by 3 bases, leaving 17 bases between them. The sequencing used PBMCs, collected around atezolizumab (anti-PD-L1) treatment. This TCR came from a man in his 70s with urothelial cancer. J is TRBJ2-5 and V is TRBV6-1; a possible D gene is TRBD2 (6 bases). For the CDR3, the DNA is TGTGCCAGCAGTGAGGGACTGGCTCTCCTAGAAGAGACCCAGTACTTC. It encodes CASSEGLALLEETQYF.